These T cell receptor beta chains were read from a single sample in a study of T cell responses to AZD1222 COVID-19 vaccine. Profiled with immunoSEQ multiplex PCR; TCRdb holds only in-frame clones, not every one. The data hold about 120,000 clones, with around 88% observed a single time. The starting material was peripheral blood, obtained on day 0 of AZD1222 vaccination. These receptors all stem from an adult in good health. Both conserved end residues are part of each CDR3. The D gene is left open where the match is weak. Size tells how often a clone was seen (once, few, many) or the class of an expanded clone, and some rows leave it out.

CDR3nt: TGTGCCACCAGTGACTGGGACAGGGGCTCCACAGATACGCAGTATTTT; CDR3aa: CATSDWDRGSTDTQYF; v_gene: TRBV24-1; j_gene: TRBJ2-3; d_gene: TRBD1; abundance: .
CDR3nt: TGTGCCAGCAGCTCGCTTCGACTAGCGGGTACGCTAAGCACAGATACGCAGTATTTT; CDR3aa: CASSSLRLAGTLSTDTQYF; v_gene: TRBV5-6; j_gene: TRBJ2-3; d_gene: TRBD2; abundance: .
CDR3nt: TGTGCCAGCAGCTTAAACAGGGCGGGTGGGGAGCTGTTTTTT; CDR3aa: CASSLNRAGGELFF; v_gene: TRBV7-2; j_gene: TRBJ2-2; d_gene: .; abundance: .
CDR3nt: TGTGCCAGCAGTTACTCGGTCGGGGGAAGTTATGGCTACACCTTC; CDR3aa: CASSYSVGGSYGYTF; v_gene: TRBV6-2/TRBV6-3; j_gene: TRBJ1-2; d_gene: .; abundance: .
CDR3nt: TGCGCCAGCAGCCAAGAAGCGGCACGCACCTACGAGCAGTACTTC; CDR3aa: CASSQEAARTYEQYF; v_gene: TRBV4-3; j_gene: TRBJ2-7; d_gene: .; abundance: .
CDR3nt: TGTGCCAGCACGGGGGATGAGCAGTTCTTC; CDR3aa: CASTGDEQFF; v_gene: TRBV7-9; j_gene: TRBJ2-1; d_gene: .; abundance: .
CDR3nt: TGTGCCAGCAGACTTGGACAGGGCAATGAGCAGTTCTTC; CDR3aa: CASRLGQGNEQFF; v_gene: TRBV27; j_gene: TRBJ2-1; d_gene: TRBD1; abundance: .
CDR3nt: TGTGCCAGCAGCGGAGGGAGAGGGCAGCCCCAGCATTTT; CDR3aa: CASSGGRGQPQHF; v_gene: TRBV5-4; j_gene: TRBJ1-5; d_gene: .; abundance: .
CDR3nt: TGTGCCAGCAGCTTGTCCTACGAGCAGTACTTC; CDR3aa: CASSLSYEQYF; v_gene: TRBV7-2; j_gene: TRBJ2-7; d_gene: .; abundance: .
CDR3nt: TGTGCCAGCAGCAAGGGACAGGGGCGTCAGCCCCAGCATTTT; CDR3aa: CASSKGQGRQPQHF; v_gene: TRBV28; j_gene: TRBJ1-5; d_gene: TRBD1; abundance: .
CDR3nt: TGTGCCAGCGGTGGGGGTCCAGGGACAGGTACCCCTTTGGGGCAGTACTTC; CDR3aa: CASGGGPGTGTPLGQYF; v_gene: TRBV27; j_gene: TRBJ2-7; d_gene: TRBD1; abundance: .
CDR3nt: TGCGCCAGCAGCCGCCTTACTAGCGGGAGCACAGATACGCAGTATTTT; CDR3aa: CASSRLTSGSTDTQYF; v_gene: TRBV4-1; j_gene: TRBJ2-3; d_gene: TRBD2; abundance: .
CDR3nt: TGTGCCAGCAGTTACGGAACGGATGTAAACTATGGCTACACCTTC; CDR3aa: CASSYGTDVNYGYTF; v_gene: TRBV6-6; j_gene: TRBJ1-2; d_gene: .; abundance: .
CDR3nt: TGTGCCAGCAGCCATGGGGCGGCAAGCTATGGCTACACCTTC; CDR3aa: CASSHGAASYGYTF; v_gene: TRBV3-1/TRBV3-2; j_gene: TRBJ1-2; d_gene: .; abundance: .
CDR3nt: TGTGCCAGCAGTGGTTTCGCAGGCGCGGTTTATGAAAAACTGTTTTTT; CDR3aa: CASSGFAGAVYEKLFF; v_gene: TRBV27; j_gene: TRBJ1-4; d_gene: .; abundance: .
CDR3nt: TGTGCCAGCAGCGTAGGGGCCCAGGACCTAACGGAGACCCAGTACTTC; CDR3aa: CASSVGAQDLTETQYF; v_gene: TRBV9; j_gene: TRBJ2-5; d_gene: .; abundance: .
CDR3nt: TGCGCCAGCAGCCAGGGGCAGGGTGGCTATGGCTACACCTTC; CDR3aa: CASSQGQGGYGYTF; v_gene: TRBV4-3; j_gene: TRBJ1-2; d_gene: .; abundance: once
CDR3nt: TGCGCCAGCAGCGGGGACAGGATGAACACTGAAGCTTTCTTT; CDR3aa: CASSGDRMNTEAFF; v_gene: TRBV5-1; j_gene: TRBJ1-1; d_gene: TRBD1; abundance: .
CDR3nt: TGTGCCAGCAGCTTAGGGCGGTCCACCGGGGAGCTGTTTTTT; CDR3aa: CASSLGRSTGELFF; v_gene: TRBV7-9; j_gene: TRBJ2-2; d_gene: .; abundance: .
CDR3nt: TGTGCCAGCAGCCTTACAGGGAGAGAGGATGAAAAACTGTTTTTT; CDR3aa: CASSLTGREDEKLFF; v_gene: TRBV7-2; j_gene: TRBJ1-4; d_gene: .; abundance: once
CDR3nt: TGTGCCAGTAGTATCGGACAGGGGGCCCAAGAGACCCAGTACTTC; CDR3aa: CASSIGQGAQETQYF; v_gene: TRBV19; j_gene: TRBJ2-5; d_gene: TRBD1; abundance: .
CDR3nt: TGTGCCAGCTCACCAGGAGGGACAAACGAGCAGTTCTTC; CDR3aa: CASSPGGTNEQFF; v_gene: TRBV18; j_gene: TRBJ2-1; d_gene: .; abundance: .
CDR3nt: TGTGCCAGTAATGAAGGGGGCTTTAATTCACCCCTCCACTTT; CDR3aa: CASNEGGFNSPLHF; v_gene: TRBV19; j_gene: TRBJ1-6; d_gene: TRBD1; abundance: once
CDR3nt: TGTGCCAGCAGCAAAAGAGGGACTAGCGCCTACGAGCAGTACTTC; CDR3aa: CASSKRGTSAYEQYF; v_gene: TRBV21-1; j_gene: TRBJ2-7; d_gene: .; abundance: .
CDR3nt: TGTGCCAGCTCACCACGAAGGGACTTCAGCACAGATACGCAGTATTTT; CDR3aa: CASSPRRDFSTDTQYF; v_gene: TRBV18; j_gene: TRBJ2-3; d_gene: .; abundance: .
CDR3nt: TGTGCCAGCTCACCACCCCCCCAGGGGGCGCTGGCTTTCTTT; CDR3aa: CASSPPPQGALAFF; v_gene: TRBV18; j_gene: TRBJ1-1; d_gene: TRBD1; abundance: once
CDR3nt: TGTGCCAGCAGGGGGGACAGTAGGGAGACCCAGTACTTC; CDR3aa: CASRGDSRETQYF; v_gene: TRBV9; j_gene: TRBJ2-5; d_gene: TRBD1; abundance: .
CDR3nt: TGCAGCGCTTACAAGGAGGTCACCGGGGAGCTGTTTTTT; CDR3aa: CSAYKEVTGELFF; v_gene: TRBV29-1; j_gene: TRBJ2-2; d_gene: .; abundance: few
CDR3nt: TGTGCCAGCTCACCGGGGGGACAGCTCTATGGCTACACCTTC; CDR3aa: CASSPGGQLYGYTF; v_gene: TRBV18; j_gene: TRBJ1-2; d_gene: TRBD1; abundance: .
CDR3nt: TGTGCCAGCAGCTATACATATTCCTACGAGCAGTACTTC; CDR3aa: CASSYTYSYEQYF; v_gene: TRBV11-2; j_gene: TRBJ2-7; d_gene: .; abundance: once
CDR3nt: TGTGCCAGCAGTACCTATAATGAGCAGTTCTTC; CDR3aa: CASSTYNEQFF; v_gene: TRBV6-5; j_gene: TRBJ2-1; d_gene: .; abundance: .
CDR3nt: TGTGCCAGTAGTAACAGACGGGAAAAACTGTTTTTT; CDR3aa: CASSNRREKLFF; v_gene: TRBV19; j_gene: TRBJ1-4; d_gene: .; abundance: .
CDR3nt: TGCGCCAGCAGTCAATCAACCCGGACGGGCAGCTCCTACGAGCAGTACTTC; CDR3aa: CASSQSTRTGSSYEQYF; v_gene: TRBV23-1; j_gene: TRBJ2-7; d_gene: .; abundance: .
CDR3nt: TGCGCCAGCAGCTTGGCGCGGAGAACTAGCACAGATACGCAGTATTTT; CDR3aa: CASSLARRTSTDTQYF; v_gene: TRBV5-1; j_gene: TRBJ2-3; d_gene: .; abundance: .
CDR3nt: TGTGCCAGCAGCTCCCAGTTAAACACGAACACTGAAGCTTTCTTT; CDR3aa: CASSSQLNTNTEAFF; v_gene: TRBV5-5; j_gene: TRBJ1-1; d_gene: .; abundance: .
CDR3nt: TGTGCCAGCAGCTGGGGGCGGGGAGGCTATGGCTACACCTTC; CDR3aa: CASSWGRGGYGYTF; v_gene: TRBV5-5; j_gene: TRBJ1-2; d_gene: .; abundance: .
CDR3nt: TGCGCCAGCAGTCGGCAGGGGATAGACACTGAAGCTTTCTTT; CDR3aa: CASSRQGIDTEAFF; v_gene: TRBV5-1; j_gene: TRBJ1-1; d_gene: .; abundance: .
CDR3nt: TGCGCCAGCAGCCAAGATGCTTACGCAAATGGCTACACCTTC; CDR3aa: CASSQDAYANGYTF; v_gene: TRBV4-1; j_gene: TRBJ1-2; d_gene: .; abundance: .
CDR3nt: TGTGCCAGCAGCAAGGACAGGGGGTCTTTGGAAAACATTCAGTACTTC; CDR3aa: CASSKDRGSLENIQYF; v_gene: TRBV7-2; j_gene: TRBJ2-4; d_gene: TRBD1; abundance: once
CDR3nt: TGTGCCAGCGGCCCTGGGGGGTTCATCTACGAGCAGTACTTC; CDR3aa: CASGPGGFIYEQYF; v_gene: TRBV28; j_gene: TRBJ2-7; d_gene: .; abundance: .
CDR3nt: TGTGCCAGCAGCTTAGCGACTACAGGAGCAAACAATCAGCCCCAGCATTTT; CDR3aa: CASSLATTGANNQPQHF; v_gene: TRBV7-8; j_gene: TRBJ1-5; d_gene: .; abundance: .
CDR3nt: TGTGCCATCAGTCCGGGACAAGGCTTGAAAAGACACAATGAGCAGTTCTTC; CDR3aa: CAISPGQGLKRHNEQFF; v_gene: TRBV10-3; j_gene: TRBJ2-1; d_gene: .; abundance: .
CDR3nt: TGCAGTGCTAGTCACGCCGACAGGGTGGAATACGAGCAGTACTTC; CDR3aa: CSASHADRVEYEQYF; v_gene: TRBV20-1; j_gene: TRBJ2-7; d_gene: TRBD1; abundance: .
CDR3nt: TGTGCCAGTAGATCAGGGGTGCGCAATCAGCCCCAGCATTTT; CDR3aa: CASRSGVRNQPQHF; v_gene: TRBV19; j_gene: TRBJ1-5; d_gene: .; abundance: .
CDR3nt: TGTGCCAGCAGCCCCAGGACAGCCTCCTATAATTCACCCCTCCACTTT; CDR3aa: CASSPRTASYNSPLHF; v_gene: TRBV7-2; j_gene: TRBJ1-6; d_gene: .; abundance: few
CDR3nt: TGCGCCAGCAGCAAGGACAGGGTTGCCTACGAGCAGTACTTC; CDR3aa: CASSKDRVAYEQYF; v_gene: TRBV5-1; j_gene: TRBJ2-7; d_gene: TRBD1; abundance: .
CDR3nt: TGTGCCAGCAGCGTAGGGAGGGTAAGTGGTGAAGCTTTCTTT; CDR3aa: CASSVGRVSGEAFF; v_gene: TRBV9; j_gene: TRBJ1-1; d_gene: .; abundance: .
CDR3nt: TGTGCCAGCAGCTTGGTGGGACTAGCGGGAGCGAACACCGGGGAGCTGTTTTTT; CDR3aa: CASSLVGLAGANTGELFF; v_gene: TRBV5-5; j_gene: TRBJ2-2; d_gene: TRBD2; abundance: once
CDR3nt: TGTGCCAGCAGCCACTCCTCGACTAGCGGGAGACTGGGGGAGCAGTACTTC; CDR3aa: CASSHSSTSGRLGEQYF; v_gene: TRBV5-5; j_gene: TRBJ2-7; d_gene: TRBD2; abundance: once
CDR3nt: TGTGCCAGCAGCCAACAGGGAACCTCTGGAAACACCATATATTTT; CDR3aa: CASSQQGTSGNTIYF; v_gene: TRBV7-2; j_gene: TRBJ1-3; d_gene: .; abundance: .
CDR3nt: TGTGCCAGTACTCTGGACAGGGAAGAAAAACTGTTTTTT; CDR3aa: CASTLDREEKLFF; v_gene: TRBV19; j_gene: TRBJ1-4; d_gene: TRBD1; abundance: .
CDR3nt: TGTGCCAGCGGGGGAGAGGGGGTTAATTCACCCCTCCACTTT; CDR3aa: CASGGEGVNSPLHF; v_gene: TRBV7-2; j_gene: TRBJ1-6; d_gene: .; abundance: .
CDR3nt: TGTGCCAGCAGCCCTTCGCTGTACAATGAGCAGTTCTTC; CDR3aa: CASSPSLYNEQFF; v_gene: TRBV11-3; j_gene: TRBJ2-1; d_gene: .; abundance: .
CDR3nt: TGTGCCAGCAGTTACTCCTACATGGAAGAGACCCAGTACTTC; CDR3aa: CASSYSYMEETQYF; v_gene: TRBV6-5; j_gene: TRBJ2-5; d_gene: .; abundance: .
CDR3nt: TGTGCCAGCAGCTCCGGGACGGACTATGGCTACACCTTC; CDR3aa: CASSSGTDYGYTF; v_gene: TRBV12-3/TRBV12-4; j_gene: TRBJ1-2; d_gene: .; abundance: .
CDR3nt: TGTGCCAGCAGCTTAGTAGGGGACTATGGCTACACCTTC; CDR3aa: CASSLVGDYGYTF; v_gene: TRBV7-2; j_gene: TRBJ1-2; d_gene: .; abundance: few
CDR3nt: TGTGCCAGCAGTTCGTATGGGGGCAATGAGCAGTTCTTC; CDR3aa: CASSSYGGNEQFF; v_gene: TRBV6-5; j_gene: TRBJ2-1; d_gene: .; abundance: .
CDR3nt: TGTGCCAGCAGCTACACCCCAGGGGGACTTGAAGCTTTCTTT; CDR3aa: CASSYTPGGLEAFF; v_gene: TRBV7-8; j_gene: TRBJ1-1; d_gene: TRBD1; abundance: .
CDR3nt: TGTGCCAGCAGCTTAGGAGGGACAGGGGAAAAAAAACTGTTTTTT; CDR3aa: CASSLGGTGEKKLFF; v_gene: TRBV7-2; j_gene: TRBJ1-4; d_gene: TRBD1; abundance: .
CDR3nt: TGTGCCCCCGCCTTGGGCCCCTACAATGAGCAGTTCTTC; CDR3aa: CAPALGPYNEQFF; v_gene: TRBV30; j_gene: TRBJ2-1; d_gene: .; abundance: .